These 29 T cell receptor beta chains originate from one sample sequenced in a study of identical twins. TCRdb used MiXCR to reprocess the 5' RACE reads, holding one entry per CDR3 protein. The table includes approximately 500,000 distinct CDR3 sequences, about 15% detected once. The data also belong to a second study, concerning yellow fever vaccine responses in identical twins.

The sequencing input was CD4+ T cells sorted from blood. The receptors originated from a woman aged 18 to 35 in good health.

This clonotype has a handful of counts. CDR3 protein: CASRLFGREANTGELFF. The CDR3 DNA is TGTGCCAGCAGGTTGTTCGGCAGGGAGGCGAACACCGGGGAGCTGTTTTTT. The chain combines TRBV6-1 with TRBJ2-2; possibly TRBD2 for D (6 bases). V was shortened by 6 bases and J by 0 bases, with 17 bases between the two germline ends. This CDR3 region has 17 residues. The germline CDR1 and CDR2 sequences are MNHNS and SASEGT.

V is TRBV15 and J is TRBJ2-5; no firm D call. Trimming pared 1 base from V and 3 bases from J, leaving 15 bases between. Germline-derived CDR1 and CDR2 are LNHNV and YYDKDF (reference sequence). The CDR3 covers 16 residues. CDR3 sequence: CATSRARQLIKETQYF. CDR3 coding DNA: TGTGCCACCAGCAGAGCACGGCAGCTGATAAAAGAGACCCAGTACTTC. Drawing the rest from reference TRBV15 and TRBJ2-5, the complete variable domain is DAMVIQNPRYQVTQFGKPVTLSCSQTLNHNVMYWYQQKSSQAPKLLFHYYDKDFNNEADTPDNFQSRRPNTSFCFLDIRSPGLGDTAMYLCATSRARQLIKETQYFGPGTRLLVL.

V usage is TRBV5-1 and J usage is TRBJ2-1; 13 bases map to TRBD2. Germline V lookup: CDR1 SGHRS, CDR2 YFSETQ. The junction had 4 bases not matched to a gene; V was cut back by 3 bases and J by 4 bases. This CDR3 comprises 16 residues. CDR3 protein: CASSYSTSGGYNEQFF. CDR3 coding DNA: TGCGCCAGCAGCTATTCGACTAGCGGGGGGTACAATGAGCAGTTCTTC.

The CDR3 DNA is TGCGCCAGCAGCCAAGATCTAGGACTAGCGGGAGGGATTGGAGGCTCCTACAATGAGCAGTTCTTC. This translates into CASSQDLGLAGGIGGSYNEQFF. The rearrangement uses TRBV4-1 and TRBJ2-1; 15 positions match TRBD2. CDR1 MGHRA and CDR2 YSYEKL come from the germline V gene. The CDR3 runs 22 residues. Trimming at V came to 0 bases and at J to 0 bases, leaving 12 bases not matched to a gene.

There are a few counts of this clonotype. The chain links TRBV20-1 to TRBJ2-7; TRBD2 matches 9 bases. From germline, CDR1 is DFQATT and CDR2 SNEGSKA (reference sequence). Trimming cost V 4 bases and J 3 bases; bases outside gene matches: 10. The CDR3 is 15 residues long. DNA for the CDR3: TGCAGTGCTACAAAAGCGGGAGGCACACTCTACGAGCAGTACTTC. Its protein product is CSATKAGGTLYEQYF.

The chain recombines TRBV6-5 with TRBJ1-1; TRBD1 is a possible D gene (5 bases). With 2 bases removed from V and 2 bases from J, the gap between germline ends came to 9 bases. There are 14 residues in the CDR3. CDR1 is MNHEY, CDR2 SVGAGI, per germline. The DNA of the CDR3 is TGTGCCAGCAGTTACCAGGGAATAAACACTGAAGCTTTCTTT. Translation: CASSYQGINTEAFF.

This clonotype was counted only a few times. J is TRBJ1-1 and V is TRBV7-2; a possible D gene is TRBD1 (6 bases). Germline V gene sequence: CDR1 SGHTA, CDR2 FQGNSA. V dropped 4 bases and J dropped 5 bases, with 17 bases sitting between them. This CDR3 spans 15 amino acids. Here the CDR3 DNA reads TGTGCCAGCAGCTCCGAGGGGGGCCAGGGGACTGAAGCTTTCTTT. It is translated as CASSSEGGQGTEAFF.

The rearrangement joins TRBV7-6 to TRBJ2-7, with 8 nucleotides matching TRBD1. Germline assignment: CDR1 SGHVS and CDR2 FNYEAQ. Losses at the gene ends were 1 base for V and 3 bases for J; bases not matched to a gene: 5. The CDR3 runs 15 residues. The chain's CDR3 is CASSLDGTGLYEQYF. The CDR3 DNA follows: TGTGCCAGCAGCTTAGACGGGACAGGACTCTACGAGCAGTACTTC. The full variable domain, its missing parts supplied by reference TRBV7-6 and TRBJ2-7, is GAGVSQSPRYKVTKRGQDVALRCDPISGHVSLYWYRQALGQGPEFLTYFNYEAQQDKSGLPNDRFSAERPEGSISTLTIQRTEQRDSAMYRCASSLDGTGLYEQYFGPGTRLTVT.

This clonotype has more than one count but fewer than ten. V gene TRBV12-3 or TRBV12-4 combines with J gene TRBJ2-2; either TRBD1 or TRBD2 may supply D (5 bases each). This CDR3 is 17 amino acids long. V was cut by 7 bases and J by 3 bases, with 21 bases left in between. In nucleotides, the CDR3 is TGTGCCAGCACCATGTCCCGGGACCTCTGGGACACCGGGGAGCTGTTTTTT. Its translation is CASTMSRDLWDTGELFF.

There are a few counts of this clonotype. The rearrangement joins TRBV20-1 to TRBJ1-5, with unresolved D. V lost 5 bases, J lost 7 bases, and 15 bases lay in between. The CDR3 sequence is 13 residues long. Germline lookup yields CDR1 DFQATT and CDR2 SNEGSKA (reference sequence). The CDR3 is CSAPSGRWQPQHF. The CDR3 nucleotides are TGCAGTGCTCCATCAGGAAGGTGGCAGCCCCAGCATTTT.

The rearrangement joins TRBV12-3 or TRBV12-4 to TRBJ2-2; D not certain. The CDR3 is 14 residues long. V was cut by 5 bases and J by 0 bases, with 7 bases left in between. CDR3 sequence (DNA): TGTGCCAGCAGTATGAACTCGAACACCGGGGAGCTGTTTTTT. This translates into CASSMNSNTGELFF.

This clonotype was seen a handful of times. The CDR3 nucleotides are TGTGCCAGCAGCTTCACGGCAGGGGTGGGGGAGCAGTACGTC. It specifies CASSFTAGVGEQYV. This chain uses TRBV11-2 with TRBJ2-7; a weak D match, TRBD1 (6 bases). Trimming left V 3 bases short and J 7 bases short, with 16 bases between. CDR1 and CDR2 from the germline V gene are SGHAT and FQNNGV. This CDR3 contains 14 residues.

This clonotype appeared a few times. V gene TRBV12-3 or TRBV12-4 combines with J gene TRBJ2-2; unclear D gene. V was cut by 7 bases and J by 4 bases, with 7 bases left in between. The CDR3 has 12 amino acids. The CDR3 bases are TGTGCCAGCAATAAGGCCACCGGGGAGCTGTTTTTT. As protein: CASNKATGELFF.

This clonotype occurred a few times. This chain uses TRBV5-1 with TRBJ2-1, with 10 bases lining up with TRBD2. V was clipped by 3 bases and J by 7 bases; unmatched bases: 7. CDR3 length: 15 residues. Germline V gene lookup returns CDR1 SGHRS and CDR2 YFSETQ. Here the CDR3 reads CASSSAGGLRNEQFF. The CDR3 DNA is TGCGCCAGCAGCTCAGCGGGGGGGCTTAGGAATGAGCAGTTCTTC.

This clonotype has a count of ten or more. The V and J genes are TRBV29-1 and TRBJ1-1, with D hard to call. Trimming removed 4 bases at V and 0 bases at J, with 18 bases between. Germline CDR1 is SQVTM and CDR2 is ANQGSEA. The CDR3 runs 16 residues. The CDR3 loop reads CSVVNPGRNMNTEAFF. For the CDR3, the DNA is TGCAGCGTTGTTAATCCAGGTAGAAACATGAACACTGAAGCTTTCTTT.

The table lists this clonotype with a few counts. This sequence joins TRBV7-9 and TRBJ1-1; no clear D gene. Germline V lookup: CDR1 SEHNR, CDR2 FQNEAQ (reference sequence). The CDR3 consists of 11 residues. V was pared by 5 bases and J by 6 bases, with 7 bases between. CDR3 coding DNA: TGTGCCAGCAGCCTAAATTCTGAAGCTTTCTTT. Its protein is CASSLNSEAFF.

There are a few counts of this clonotype. The gene calls are TRBV24-1 and TRBJ2-5; the D gene is possibly TRBD1 (5 bases). The CDR3 is made up of 15 amino acids. V was trimmed by 5 bases and J by 3 bases, leaving 15 bases between them. From germline, CDR1 is KGHDR and CDR2 SFDVKD. The CDR3 coding sequence is TGTGCCACCAGTGCCACAGGAACCATTAAAGAGACCCAGTACTTC. Protein product: CATSATGTIKETQYF.

The J gene is TRBJ1-1, the V gene TRBV6-5, with TRBD1 matching 7 bases. CDR1 is MNHEY, CDR2 SVGAGI, per germline. The CDR3 spans 14 residues. Trimming at V came to 4 bases and at J to 4 bases, leaving 6 bases not matched to a gene. The CDR3 coding sequence is TGTGCCAGCAGTTGGACAGGCGGGAGCACTGAAGCTTTCTTT. The encoded protein is CASSWTGGSTEAFF.

This clonotype was found a few times. The chain combines TRBV11-2 with TRBJ2-3; 10 bases are a match to TRBD2. This CDR3 is 16 amino acids long. Germline lookup yields CDR1 SGHAT and CDR2 FQNNGV. Unmatched junction bases numbered 3, after V lost 3 bases and J lost 0 bases. The CDR3: CASSFASGGSTDTQYF. In DNA, the CDR3 is TGTGCCAGCAGCTTCGCTAGCGGGGGTAGCACAGATACGCAGTATTTT.

This clonotype occurred a few times. The chain has TRBV5-1 and TRBJ2-7, with D maybe TRBD2 (5 bases). Between the trimmed V and J ends, which lost 0 bases and 0 bases, there was a span of 16 bases. There are 17 residues in the CDR3. Per germline, CDR1 SGHRS and CDR2 YFSETQ. CDR3 sequence reads: CASSLARSAGGSYEQYV. In nucleotides, the CDR3 is TGCGCCAGCAGCTTGGCCCGCAGTGCTGGAGGCTCCTACGAGCAGTACGTC.

This clonotype was seen a few times. This chain uses TRBV4-2 with TRBJ2-1; the match to TRBD2 covers 9 bases. CDR1 and CDR2 (germline): LGHNA, YNFKEQ. Trimming at V came to 0 bases and at J to 9 bases, leaving 9 bases not matched to a gene. The CDR3 runs to 16 residues. The CDR3 spells CASSQETAGGWGEQFF. As DNA, the CDR3 is TGTGCCAGCAGCCAAGAAACGGCGGGGGGGTGGGGTGAGCAGTTCTTC.

This clonotype has only a few counts. The gene calls are TRBV5-5 and TRBJ2-1, with 10 bases lining up with TRBD2. In germline, CDR1 is SGHKS, CDR2 YYEKEE (reference sequence). V lost 4 bases and J lost 4; bases outside the gene matches: 5. The CDR3 length is 15 residues. CDR3 bases: TGTGCCAGCAGCACTACTAGCGGGACTTACAATGAGCAGTTCTTC. Its protein is CASSTTSGTYNEQFF.

The chain employs TRBV23-1 and TRBJ2-4, with D perhaps TRBD2 (6 bases). TRBV23-1 is annotated as an ORF whose role is uncertain. V lost 2 bases, J lost 4 bases, and 15 bases lay in between. The CDR3 contains 16 residues. The CDR3 DNA sequence: TGCGCCAGCAGTCAACCGAGCCGAGGAGGGAAAAACATTCAGTACTTC. Translated: CASSQPSRGGKNIQYF.

This rearrangement joins TRBV20-1 to TRBJ2-2; TRBD1 agrees at 7 bases. CDR1 is DFQATT and CDR2 is SNEGSKA in the germline V gene (reference sequence). With V trimmed by 3 bases and J by 0 bases, 10 bases remained unmatched. There are 17 residues in the CDR3. DNA of the CDR3: TGCAGTGCTAGGGGGGTCCACGGGACAGCGAACACCGGGGAGCTGTTTTTT. Residues: CSARGVHGTANTGELFF.

The chain carries TRBV28 and TRBJ2-7; D may correspond to TRBD1 or TRBD2 (5 bases each). The CDR3 runs 14 residues. The V and J ends lost 5 bases and 3 bases respectively, with 14 bases between them. The germline CDR1 and CDR2 sequences are MDHEN and SYDVKM. The CDR3, as DNA: TGTGCCAGCAGTCGTACGAGGGGCAGCTACGAGCAGTACTTC. Translating gives CASSRTRGSYEQYF. Full variable domain (outside the CDR3, taken from reference TRBV28 and TRBJ2-7): DVKVTQSSRYLVKRTGEKVFLECVQDMDHENMFWYRQDPGLGLRLIYFSYDVKMKEKGDIPEGYSVSREKKERFSLILESASTNQTSMYLCASSRTRGSYEQYFGPGTRLTVT.

This clonotype was detected only a few times. The chain joins TRBV9 to TRBJ2-1, with 8 bases matching TRBD1. This CDR3 comprises 20 residues. The V gene's germline CDR1 is SGDLS and CDR2 YYNGEE. The J segment lost 0 bases and the V segment lost 3 bases, leaving 17 bases of the junction unmatched. The CDR3 protein is CASSGSFPLRDRSSYNEQFF. CDR3 DNA sequence: TGTGCCAGCAGCGGATCCTTTCCACTTCGGGACAGGAGCTCCTACAATGAGCAGTTCTTC. Together with reference TRBV9 and TRBJ2-1, the CDR3 gives the full variable domain: DSGVTQTPKHLITATGQRVTLRCSPRSGDLSVYWYQQSLDQGLQFLIQYYNGEERAKGNILERFSAQQFPDLHSELNLSSLELGDSALYFCASSGSFPLRDRSSYNEQFFGPGTRLTVL.

The table lists this clonotype with a count of one. The V call is TRBV18, the J call TRBJ2-5; 11 positions agree with TRBD2. There are 16 residues in the CDR3. J gave up 3 bases and V 3 bases, and 6 bases lay outside the gene matches. The germline V gene encodes CDR1 KGHSH and CDR2 LQKENI. CDR3 DNA sequence: TGTGCCAGCTCACCTAAGACTAGCGGGAAAAAAGAGACCCAGTACTTC. Amino acids: CASSPKTSGKKETQYF.

In its sample, this clonotype was seen a few times. The chain couples TRBV7-7 to TRBJ2-2; 7 bases are a match to TRBD1. The V gene's germline CDR1 is SSHAT and CDR2 FNYEAQ (reference sequence). CDR3 size: 16 residues. The V segment lost 5 bases and the J segment 0 bases; nucleotides outside the gene matches: 6. This CDR3 is CASSPRTGPNTGELFF. The CDR3 DNA follows: TGTGCCAGCAGCCCCCGGACAGGCCCGAACACCGGGGAGCTGTTTTTT.

The V gene is TRBV11-2, the J gene TRBJ2-7; possibly TRBD2 for D (5 bases). The germline V and J ends were trimmed by 5 bases and 1 base, with 15 bases remaining between them. The CDR3 runs 15 residues. CDR1 is SGHAT, CDR2 FQNNGV, per germline. The CDR3, as DNA: TGTGCCAGCAGCCCCCTAGCACACCGTTCCTACGAGCAGTACGTC. It encodes CASSPLAHRSYEQYV.